This TCR beta chain was identified in a study of cytomegalovirus exposure and HLA in healthy donors (dated by TCRdb to 2015 to 2018). General notes on the study: An earlier analysis of roughly 630 of the donors reported roughly 300 Gb of sequence data and some 120 million unique TCR beta sequences from approximately 180 million T cells. Because of strong linkage in the cohort, roughly five DR-DQ haplotypes were treated as single units for association and clustering. The number of donors typed differed by locus, with roughly 620-630 for A, B, C, DRB1 and DQB1, around 560 for DQA1, approximately 570 for DPA1, and roughly 450 for DPB1. Donor age, sex, ethnicity and CMV serostatus were collected together with the repertoire data. To study patterns of TCR occurrence, a later analysis re-analyzed previously published TCR beta repertoires from 550 to 800 donors and added high-resolution HLA genotyping. The study profiled the T cell repertoires of 666 subjects by immunosequencing and related them to cytomegalovirus serostatus. Rather than using new phenotypic data, the later analysis identified candidate immune exposures from TCR beta sequences and from how often those sequences occurred across donors. An earlier analysis of about 600 of the donors used high-throughput TCR beta sequencing to judge whether each TCR beta V gene segment behaved as functional or pseudogenic. To predict cytomegalovirus infection status, the study combined high-throughput TCR immunosequencing, statistical association of individual TCRs with disease status, and machine learning. Across about 370 genotyped donors of the cohort, an average of roughly 200,000 unique TCR beta nucleotide sequences per donor were sequenced, and 15% to 20% of those sequences were non-productive. Around 320 gigabases of sequencing data and 70 million to 85 million unique TCR sequences were included in an early release covering about 620 HLA-typed donors. A later genetic analysis used genome-wide SNP genotypes for about 65% of the roughly 700 donors, treating that subset as a discovery cohort. HLA typing covered class I and class II loci at four-digit resolution. Among the 398 genotyped donors, under 90% belonged to the genetic ancestry cluster associated with self-reported Caucasian donors. A separate validation cohort of 100 to 150 different subjects was used in addition to the approximately 640-subject first cohort. The study was designed to test whether signatures of past pathogen exposure could be identified by cataloging public T cell receptors. All discovery cohort repertoires had been generated on a single sequencing platform.

Libraries were built with the immunoSEQ multiplex PCR assay. For the multiplex PCR, a mixture combining 60 forward primers for TCR Vbeta segments and 13 reverse primers for TCR Jbeta segments was used. A multiplex PCR assay on genomic DNA amplified the CDR3 region of rearranged TCR beta genes. The amplified TCR beta libraries were sequenced on the Illumina HiSeq System as 87-base-pair reads. Regarding the original processing steps: In a later analysis, some 80 million unique TCR beta chains were counted across the 500 to 850 repertoires, and about 10 million of these chains were shared by at least two donors. Raw reads were error-corrected and collapsed into unique sequences with a nearest-neighbor algorithm that merged closely related sequences to remove PCR and sequencing errors. V, D and J gene segments were assigned by aligning CDR3 sequences to IMGT reference sequences. For a sequence to be retained, a match of at least six nucleotides to both a V gene segment and a J gene segment was required. A rearrangement counted as productive if the CDR3 had no stop codons and remained in frame with V and J, and every other rearrangement counted as non-productive. CDR3 was defined according to IMGT convention as the region running from the second conserved V-encoded cysteine to the conserved J-encoded phenylalanine. The earlier analysis of some 600 of the donors excluded sequences that lacked an unambiguous match to a single V gene segment. In an earlier analysis of 587 of the donors, V segments were called functional above 56.7% productive rearrangements and were called segregating when the between-donor standard deviation exceeded 5%. A statistical classification framework was built for diagnosing cytomegalovirus status from the catalog of TCR beta chain sequences. In a later analysis, TCR nucleotide sequences were compared against IMGT/GENE-DB human TR gene sequences so that V and J genes could be assigned. A later analysis assigned CDR3 sequences and most-parsimonious VDJ recombination scenarios with the TCRdist pipeline. A later analysis defined each TCR beta chain by its CDR3 amino acid sequence plus V-gene family, and excluded reads lacking a unique V-gene family. As a way to deal with suspected cross-contamination and a sequencing artifact, a later analysis dropped hundreds of nucleotide sequences that were highly shared and had low generation probability. In a later analysis, a clonal expansion index was calculated for each public chain from normalized within-repertoire ranks of inferred template counts. Generation probabilities in a later analysis came from a VDJ recombination model fitted to out-of-frame rearrangements, and those results were checked against IGoR. A later analysis scored TCR-TCR, TCR-HLA and TCR-CMV co-occurrence with hypergeometric tests, applying a repertoire-size bias correction to TCR pairs. False discovery rates were estimated in a later analysis by permuting HLA or CMV assignments 20 times. In a later analysis, co-occurring TCRs were grouped with DBSCAN, and TCRdist sequence similarity was added when clustering was performed within HLA-allele-positive subsets. Co-occurrence clustering excluded repertoires with fewer than 30,000 or more than 120,000 public chains, plus five with anomalous nucleotide sharing. TCRdb stores this immuneACCESS table with in-frame sequences only. Part of the clones is absent; in the studies checked, under half of the shortfall reflects unresolved V genes, and no reason is known for the rest. V and J calls and clone size are given by that table; D and trimming were obtained from the DNA. Recorded for this sample are roughly 120,000 clones; roughly 78% of them occurred a single time. The top ten clonotypes cover about 2.6% of the sample.

Results the study describes overall, beyond this receptor: Assigning TCR associations to individual alleles was difficult when HLA alleles, especially DR and DQ, strongly co-occurred. CMV serostatus was the only immune exposure information available for the cohort. Some IMGT-functional V segments, including TRBV6-2 and TRBV6-3, could not be told apart with the 87-base-pair reads, so those segments were excluded. In both the original and validation cohorts, the classifier was reported to diagnose cytomegalovirus status with high specificity and sensitivity. Linkage disequilibrium might explain the correlated functional status among segregating V segments, but an unknown experimental factor could not be ruled out. An association between a missense DCLRE1C variant and V-gene and J-gene trimming of TCR beta chains was found in a later genetic analysis and replicated in an independent cohort. A later analysis found that TCR association rates varied across HLA loci, with DRB1 alleles showing the most associated TCRs and HLA-C alleles the fewest. A few of the identified cytomegalovirus-associated TCR beta chains were confirmed in vitro to be specific for cytomegalovirus antigens. Presence/absence analyses assumed roughly uniform sequencing depth across donors, an assumption that may not hold. An earlier analysis of approximately 500 of the donors showed that most TCR beta V segments appeared in productive rearrangements either about 87% or about 30% of the time, which broadly matched IMGT annotations. The authors suggested that the approach could potentially be generalized to other disease states and immunological phenotypes. A group of highly shared sequence variants was considered likely to be a technical artifact of the sequencing pipeline. Because counts were too low, roughly 16 rarely observed V segments, including chromosome 9 orphons, were excluded from the earlier analysis of 500 to 700 of the donors. HLA typing was unavailable for some donors at each locus, so association tests used only the typed subset. In a later analysis, HLA-associated TCR beta chains were found to be more clonally expanded and to have lower generation probabilities than equally common non-associated chains. A total of 164 TCR beta chains were listed by the study as associated with cytomegalovirus. Most TCR sequences were seen in very few donors, while some public TCRs were found in many individuals. In a later analysis, about 17,000 TCR beta sequences were associated with specific HLA alleles at a false discovery rate of 0.05. Only TCR beta chains were sequenced in this cohort, and the absence of alpha or paired-chain data limited detectable features. In a later analysis, several top co-occurrence clusters were reported to appear linked to parvovirus B19, influenza, CMV and Epstein-Barr virus. Compared with the roughly 600-donor mean, donors in an Asian-associated ancestry cluster had fewer N-insertions in productive TCRs, according to a later genetic analysis. According to a later analysis, most CMV-associated TCR beta chains appeared to be HLA-restricted, and the HLA associations seemed to be driven largely by CMV exposure. A further reported finding was that TCR beta sequences accurately predicted the HLA-A and HLA-B alleles for most subjects in the first cohort.

The cohort comprised some 680 healthy bone marrow donors. Cohort members were all nominally healthy when sampled, although unrecorded immune exposures were likely present. The donor tested CMV seronegative, placing the donor among the roughly 400 seronegative members of the cohort. Each donor provided a peripheral blood sample, and peripheral blood mononuclear cells were used for TCR beta sequencing. Genomic DNA was extracted from the blood cell samples with the Qiagen DNeasy Blood Extraction Kit. About this clone: Its antigen target is currently unknown. No per-base quality is available; no much larger clone lies one base away.

The germline V gene yields SGHRS for CDR1 and YFSETQ for CDR2. Reading from cysteine to phenylalanine, the CDR3 counts 16 amino acids. Only the CDR3 DNA is retained, 48 bases long and in frame from the first base. The germline V end is reduced by 6 bases and the J end by 1 base; junction bases left unmatched: 8. Input material: PBMCs. This sequence originates from a man aged 30-40 years in good health and CMV-seronegative. The V and J segments used are TRBV5-1 and TRBJ2-1, with 9 bases matching TRBD2. Here the CDR3 is given as CASTKETSGSYNEQFF. The DNA sequence is TGCGCCAGCACCAAAGAGACTAGCGGTTCCTACAATGAGCAGTTCTTC.